This entry is about one T cell receptor beta chain. In the authors' methods: Amplification with reference gene primers provided the estimates of nucleated cell counts. Profiling relied on immunoSEQ multiplex PCR, and the TCRdb table lists in-frame clones only, not all of them. The V and J calls and clone size come from that table; D and trimming were worked out from the DNA. The table has about 150,000 clones, roughly 72% seen once. Germline assignment: CDR1 KGHSH and CDR2 LQKENI. The CDR3 is 15 residues long. J was trimmed by 2 bases and V by 2 bases; bases with no gene match: 5. This sample was taken from a study of blood T cell repertoires in COVID-19. Study summary: Whether acute or convalescent, the COVID-19 samples came from the United States, Italy and Spain. Sample material is recorded as cDNA or gDNA derived from T cells, B-cell-depleted T cells, or PBMCs.

This TCR was sampled from an elderly woman with acute or convalescent COVID-19. This sequence joins TRBV18 and TRBJ1-2, with TRBD1 identical over 7 bases. Material: peripheral blood. CDR3: CASSPVGQMNYGYTF. The CDR3, as DNA: TGTGCCAGCTCACCAGTGGGACAGATGAACTATGGCTACACCTTC.